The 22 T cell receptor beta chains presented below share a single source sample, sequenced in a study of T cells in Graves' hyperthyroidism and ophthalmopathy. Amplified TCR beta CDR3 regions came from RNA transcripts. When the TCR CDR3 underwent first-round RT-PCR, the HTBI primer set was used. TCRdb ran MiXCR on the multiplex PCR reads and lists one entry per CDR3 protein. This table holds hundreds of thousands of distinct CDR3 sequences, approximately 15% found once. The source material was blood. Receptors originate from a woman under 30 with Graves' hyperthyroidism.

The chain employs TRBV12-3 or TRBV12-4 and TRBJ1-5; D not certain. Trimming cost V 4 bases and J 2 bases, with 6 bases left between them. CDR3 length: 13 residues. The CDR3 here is CASSWERNQPQHF. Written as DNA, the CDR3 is TGTGCCAGCAGTTGGGAGCGCAATCAGCCCCAGCATTTT.

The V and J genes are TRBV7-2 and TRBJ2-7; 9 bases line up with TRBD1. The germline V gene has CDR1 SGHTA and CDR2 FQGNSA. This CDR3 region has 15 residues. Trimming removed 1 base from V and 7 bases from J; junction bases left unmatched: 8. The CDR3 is CASSLVGTGSREQYF. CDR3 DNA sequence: TGTGCCAGCAGCTTAGTAGGGACAGGGAGTCGAGAGCAGTACTTC.

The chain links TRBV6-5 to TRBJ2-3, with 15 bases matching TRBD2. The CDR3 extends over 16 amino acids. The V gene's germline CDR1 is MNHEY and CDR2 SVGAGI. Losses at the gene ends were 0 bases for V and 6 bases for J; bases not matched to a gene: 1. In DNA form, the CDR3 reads TGTGCCAGCAGTTACTCGGGGACTAGCGGGAGGGATACGCAGTATTTT. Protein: CASSYSGTSGRDTQYF.

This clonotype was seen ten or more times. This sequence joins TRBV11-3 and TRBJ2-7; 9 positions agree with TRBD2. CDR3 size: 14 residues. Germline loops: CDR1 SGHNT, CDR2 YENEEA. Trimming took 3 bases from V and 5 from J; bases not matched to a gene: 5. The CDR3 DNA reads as TGTGCCAGCAGCTTTAGCGGGAGTTTACACGAGCAGTACTTC. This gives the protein CASSFSGSLHEQYF.

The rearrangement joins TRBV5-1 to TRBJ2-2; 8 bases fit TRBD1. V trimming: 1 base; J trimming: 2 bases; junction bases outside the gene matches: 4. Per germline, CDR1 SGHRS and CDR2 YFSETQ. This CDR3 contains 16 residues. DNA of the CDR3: TGCGCCAGCAGCTTGTGGGGGACAGGAAACACCGGGGAGCTGTTTTTT. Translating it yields CASSLWGTGNTGELFF.

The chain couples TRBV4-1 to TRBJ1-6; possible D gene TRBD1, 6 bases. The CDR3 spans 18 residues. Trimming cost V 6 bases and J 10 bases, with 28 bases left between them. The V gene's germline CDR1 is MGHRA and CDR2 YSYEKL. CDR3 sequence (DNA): TGCGCCAGCAGTCTCCAGCCGCCTTTAGGGGGTCCTAACTCACCCCTCCACTTT. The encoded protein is CASSLQPPLGGPNSPLHF.

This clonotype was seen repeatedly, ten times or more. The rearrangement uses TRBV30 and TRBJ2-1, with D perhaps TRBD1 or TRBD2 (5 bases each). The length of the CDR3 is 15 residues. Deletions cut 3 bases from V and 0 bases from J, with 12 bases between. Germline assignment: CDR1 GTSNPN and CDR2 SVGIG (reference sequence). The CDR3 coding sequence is TGTGCCTGGAGCGGGGACGGAGACTCCTACAATGAGCAGTTCTTC. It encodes CAWSGDGDSYNEQFF.

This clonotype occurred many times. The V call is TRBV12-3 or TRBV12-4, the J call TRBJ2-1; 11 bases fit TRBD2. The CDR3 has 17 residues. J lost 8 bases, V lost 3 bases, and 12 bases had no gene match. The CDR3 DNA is TGTGCCAGCAGTTTCTCCGGACTAGCGGGTGGCGTCGATGAGCAGTTCTTC. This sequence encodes CASSFSGLAGGVDEQFF.

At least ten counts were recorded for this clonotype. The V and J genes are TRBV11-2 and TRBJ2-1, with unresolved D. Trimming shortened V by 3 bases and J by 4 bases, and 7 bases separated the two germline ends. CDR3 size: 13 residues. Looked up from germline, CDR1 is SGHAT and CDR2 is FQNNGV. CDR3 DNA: TGTGCCAGCAGCTTCGGGCTTTACAATGAGCAGTTCTTC. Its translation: CASSFGLYNEQFF.

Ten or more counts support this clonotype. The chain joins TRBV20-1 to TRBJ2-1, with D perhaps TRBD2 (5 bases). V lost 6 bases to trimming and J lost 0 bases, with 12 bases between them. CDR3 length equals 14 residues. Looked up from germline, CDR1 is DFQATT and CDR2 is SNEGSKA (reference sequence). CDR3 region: CSARAGGSYNEQFF. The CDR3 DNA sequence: TGCAGTGCGAGGGCAGGCGGCTCCTACAATGAGCAGTTCTTC.

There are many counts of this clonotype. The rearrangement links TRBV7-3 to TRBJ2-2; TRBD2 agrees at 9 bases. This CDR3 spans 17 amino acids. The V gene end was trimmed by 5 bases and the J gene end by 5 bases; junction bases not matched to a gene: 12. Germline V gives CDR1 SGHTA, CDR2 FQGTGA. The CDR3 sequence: CASSPGAGGPLTGELFF. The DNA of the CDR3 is TGTGCCAGCAGCCCCGGGGCGGGAGGGCCGTTGACCGGGGAGCTGTTTTTT.

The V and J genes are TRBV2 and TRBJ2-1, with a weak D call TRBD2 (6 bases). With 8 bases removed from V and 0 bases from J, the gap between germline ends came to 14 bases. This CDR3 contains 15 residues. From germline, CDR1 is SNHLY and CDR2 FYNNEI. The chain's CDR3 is CASLGGIGSYNEQFF. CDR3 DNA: TGTGCCAGCCTCGGAGGGATAGGCTCCTACAATGAGCAGTTCTTC.

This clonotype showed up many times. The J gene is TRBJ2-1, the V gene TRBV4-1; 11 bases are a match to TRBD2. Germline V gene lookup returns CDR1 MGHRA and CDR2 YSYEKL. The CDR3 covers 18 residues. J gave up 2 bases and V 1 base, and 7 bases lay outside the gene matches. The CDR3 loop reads CASSQVASGRYPYNEQFF. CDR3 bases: TGCGCCAGCAGCCAAGTGGCTAGCGGGAGGTACCCCTACAATGAGCAGTTCTTC.

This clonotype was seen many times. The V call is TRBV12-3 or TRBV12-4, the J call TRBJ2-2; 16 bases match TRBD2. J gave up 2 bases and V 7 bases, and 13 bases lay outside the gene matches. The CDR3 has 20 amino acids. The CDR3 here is CASTPLRGLAGGPNTGELFF. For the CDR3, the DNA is TGTGCCAGCACCCCTCTCCGGGGACTAGCGGGAGGGCCAAACACCGGGGAGCTGTTTTTT.

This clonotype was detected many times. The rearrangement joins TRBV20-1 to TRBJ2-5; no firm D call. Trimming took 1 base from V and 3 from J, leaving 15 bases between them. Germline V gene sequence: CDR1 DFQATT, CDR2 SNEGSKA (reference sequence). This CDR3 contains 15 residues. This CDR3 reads CSARGLQGSEETQYF. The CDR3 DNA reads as TGCAGTGCTAGAGGCCTCCAAGGCTCTGAAGAGACCCAGTACTTC.

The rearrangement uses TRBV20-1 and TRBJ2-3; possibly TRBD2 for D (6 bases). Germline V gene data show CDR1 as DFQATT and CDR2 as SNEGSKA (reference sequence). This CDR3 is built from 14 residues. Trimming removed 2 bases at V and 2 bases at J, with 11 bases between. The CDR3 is CSARWVAVTDTQYF. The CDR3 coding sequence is TGCAGTGCTAGATGGGTAGCGGTCACAGATACGCAGTATTTT.

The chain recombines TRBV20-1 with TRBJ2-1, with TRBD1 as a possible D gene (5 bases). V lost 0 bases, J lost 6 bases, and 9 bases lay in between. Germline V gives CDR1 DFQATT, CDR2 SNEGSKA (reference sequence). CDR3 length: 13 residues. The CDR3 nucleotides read TGCAGTGCTAGAGAGCGACAGATCAATGAGCAGTTCTTC. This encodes CSARERQINEQFF.

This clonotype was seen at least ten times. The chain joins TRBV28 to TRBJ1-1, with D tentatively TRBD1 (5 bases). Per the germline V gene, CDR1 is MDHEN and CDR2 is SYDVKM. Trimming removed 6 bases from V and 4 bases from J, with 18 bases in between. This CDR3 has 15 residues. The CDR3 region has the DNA TGTGCCAGCAGCACTACGGACATGATCATCACTGAAGCTTTCTTT. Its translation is CASSTTDMIITEAFF.

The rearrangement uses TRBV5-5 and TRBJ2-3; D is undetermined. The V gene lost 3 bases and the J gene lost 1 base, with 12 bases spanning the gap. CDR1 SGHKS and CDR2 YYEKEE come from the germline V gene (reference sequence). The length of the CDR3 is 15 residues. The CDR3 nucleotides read TGTGCCAGCAGCTCCAGGATGGTGGGCACAGATACGCAGTATTTT. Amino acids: CASSSRMVGTDTQYF.

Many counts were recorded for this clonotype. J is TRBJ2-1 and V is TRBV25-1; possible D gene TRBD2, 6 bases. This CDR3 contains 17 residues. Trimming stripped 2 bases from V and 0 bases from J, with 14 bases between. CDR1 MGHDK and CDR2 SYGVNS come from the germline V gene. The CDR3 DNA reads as TGTGCCAGCAGTGAACTCATCGCGGGGAGCTCCTACAATGAGCAGTTCTTC. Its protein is CASSELIAGSSYNEQFF.

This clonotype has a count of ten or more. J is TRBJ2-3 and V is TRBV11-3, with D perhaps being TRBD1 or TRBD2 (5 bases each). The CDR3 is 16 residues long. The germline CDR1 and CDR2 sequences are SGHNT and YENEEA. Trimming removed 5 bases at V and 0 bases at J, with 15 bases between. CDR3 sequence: CASSPVEGLSTDTQYF. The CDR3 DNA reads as TGTGCCAGCAGCCCAGTCGAGGGGCTTAGCACAGATACGCAGTATTTT.

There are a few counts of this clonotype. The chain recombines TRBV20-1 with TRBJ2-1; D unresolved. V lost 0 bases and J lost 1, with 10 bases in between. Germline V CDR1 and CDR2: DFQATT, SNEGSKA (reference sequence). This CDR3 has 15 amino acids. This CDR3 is CSARDWLGSYNEQFF. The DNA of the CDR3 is TGCAGTGCTAGAGATTGGCTAGGATCCTACAATGAGCAGTTCTTC.